This T cell receptor beta chain stems from a study of blood T cell repertoires in COVID-19. Study summary: The United States, Italy and Spain were the sources of the acute and convalescent COVID-19 samples.

CDR3 size: 15 residues. The ends lost 0 bases at V and 6 bases at J; junction bases unmatched: 8. Per germline, CDR1 LGHNA and CDR2 YSLEER. In the original analysis: Amplification with reference gene primers provided the estimates of nucleated cell counts. Using immunoSEQ multiplex PCR, the repertoire was profiled, and TCRdb retains in-frame clones only, with some absent. V and J calls and clone size are copied from that table; D and trimming were computed from the DNA. The sample records 250,000 to 350,000 clones, about nine tenths being singletons. The chain is built from TRBV4-3 and TRBJ2-7; 7 bases align to TRBD1. The sequenced sample was peripheral blood. The clonotype comes from a woman in her forties or fifties who had recovered from COVID-19. DNA of the CDR3: TGCGCCAGCAGCCAAGAGACAGGGACGGGTCGCGAGCAGTACTTC. It codes for CASSQETGTGREQYF.